Listed below are T cell receptor beta chains from one sample, sequenced in a study of blood T cell repertoires in COVID-19. The protocol was immunoSEQ multiplex PCR, while the TCRdb copy is restricted to in-frame clones and leaves out a portion. The sample has roughly 97,000 clones; about 86% are singletons. The specimen sequenced was peripheral blood. The receptor set was obtained from a woman older than 75 with active or convalescent COVID-19. Each CDR3 is given with its conserved first and last residue. D genes are given only for firm matches. Size is stated for part of the rows, as once, few or many counts, or as a class when the clone is expanded.

. | . | TRBJ1-5 | TRBV21-1 | CASSKRDQGTGPQHF | TGTGCCAGCAGCAAAAGGGATCAGGGCACCGGGCCCCAGCATTTT
. | . | TRBJ1-1 | TRBV2 | CASGEGSGAMNTEAFF | TGTGCCAGCGGGGAGGGTTCGGGCGCCATGAACACTGAAGCTTTCTTT
. | TRBD1 | TRBJ1-5 | TRBV15 | CATSRTGTGDQPQHF | TGTGCCACCAGCAGAACCGGGACAGGGGATCAGCCCCAGCATTTT
. | . | TRBJ1-2 | TRBV6-5 | CASSLGQTNYGYTF | TGTGCCAGCAGTTTAGGACAAACTAACTATGGCTACACCTTC
. | . | TRBJ2-1 | TRBV2 | CASSLPIMTLEVNEQFF | TGTGCCAGCTCCCTGCCGATCATGACATTGGAGGTAAATGAGCAGTTCTTC
. | . | TRBJ1-1 | TRBV7-9 | CASSSGTEAFF | TGTGCCAGCAGCTCAGGTACTGAAGCTTTCTTT
few | TRBD1 | TRBJ2-2 | TRBV6-5 | CASGQGGTGELFF | TGTGCCAGTGGACAGGGTGGCACCGGGGAGCTGTTTTTT
. | TRBD1 | TRBJ2-7 | TRBV28 | CASSWVHPGTAYEQYF | TGTGCCAGCAGTTGGGTCCATCCCGGGACAGCCTACGAGCAGTACTTC
. | TRBD1 | TRBJ1-1 | TRBV18 | CASSLGTGEYTEAFF | TGTGCCAGCTCACTTGGGACAGGGGAGTACACTGAAGCTTTCTTT
. | TRBD1 | TRBJ1-4 | TRBV9 | CASSARGVNEKLFF | TGTGCCAGCAGCGCCAGGGGGGTAAATGAAAAACTGTTTTTT
. | TRBD1 | TRBJ1-3 | TRBV10-3 | CAIMPGTGRRISGSTIYF | TGTGCCATCATGCCTGGGACAGGGAGGAGGATCTCTGGAAGCACCATATATTTT
. | . | TRBJ2-7 | TRBV5-1 | CASSFGTQDYEQYF | TGCGCCAGCAGCTTCGGGACTCAAGATTACGAGCAGTACTTC
. | TRBD1 | TRBJ1-2 | TRBV4-2 | CASSQDRYGYTF | TGTGCCAGCAGCCAGGACAGGTATGGCTACACCTTC
. | TRBD2 | TRBJ2-1 | TRBV9 | CASSRGLAGSYNEQFF | TGTGCCAGCAGCCGTGGACTAGCGGGCTCCTACAATGAGCAGTTCTTC
. | TRBD1 | TRBJ2-7 | TRBV11-3 | CASSSTGGSYEQYF | TGTGCCAGCAGCTCCACAGGGGGCTCCTACGAGCAGTACTTC
once | . | TRBJ1-2 | TRBV2 | CASSETRGGNYGYTF | TGTGCCAGCAGTGAGACCCGGGGGGGTAACTATGGCTACACCTTC